A single T cell receptor (beta chain) is shown here with its context. The data stem from a study of shared clonotypes between healthy human individuals. Here immunoSEQ multiplex PCR was the method, and the copy in TCRdb shows in-frame clones only, minus some. The table lists about 610,000 clones, more than 95% of them singletons. The V end was cut by 0 bases, the J end by 2 bases, with 8 bases between. Germline CDR1 is KGHSH and CDR2 is LQKENI. The CDR3 has 14 amino acids. Sequencing input: naive CD4+ T cells sorted from blood. Specified subset: CD45RA+ positively selected. The chain employs TRBV18 and TRBJ2-7; D ambiguous. The clonotype comes from a woman under 40 in good health. CDR3 DNA: TGTGCCAGCTCACCACCGTCGGCAACCTACGAGCAGTACTTC. Protein product: CASSPPSATYEQYF.